This entry lists 26 T cell receptor beta chains sequenced from one sample in a study of T-cell memory formation after mild COVID-19. One entry per CDR3 protein results from TCRdb running MiXCR on the 5' RACE reads. The table includes roughly 620,000 distinct CDR3 sequences, under 20% detected once. The source material was PBMCs or a T cell subset sorted from them (not recorded which). These receptors came from an adult woman who had mild COVID-19 (a few samples of this study predate the infection). Cell type and time point are not known.

This chain joins TRBV5-1 and TRBJ2-3; D perhaps matches TRBD2 (5 bases). V lost 4 bases and J lost 0, with 9 bases in between. CDR1 SGHRS and CDR2 YFSETQ come from the germline V gene. The CDR3 spans 14 residues. CDR3 residues: CASSRESSTDTQYF. The CDR3 DNA sequence: TGCGCCAGCAGCAGGGAGTCTAGCACAGATACGCAGTATTTT.

This clonotype was seen ten or more times. The chain has TRBV7-2 and TRBJ2-5; no clear D. The CDR3 runs 13 residues. Trimming removed 6 bases at V and 5 bases at J, with 13 bases between. CDR1 is SGHTA and CDR2 is FQGNSA in the germline V gene. The CDR3 region is CASRTYLEETQYF. As DNA, the CDR3 is TGTGCCAGCAGGACCTATTTGGAGGAGACCCAGTACTTC.

This clonotype has only a few counts. This rearrangement joins TRBV18 to TRBJ2-7; 7 bases map to TRBD2. Germline V gene data show CDR1 as KGHSH and CDR2 as LQKENI. The trim removed 3 bases at V and 7 bases at J, leaving 15 bases unmatched. The CDR3 loop spans 16 amino acids. The CDR3 region has the DNA TGTGCCAGCTCACCTAGCAAACAAACCGCCGGGGGGGAGCAGTACTTC. Encoded protein: CASSPSKQTAGGEQYF.

V gene TRBV6-2 or TRBV6-3 combines with J gene TRBJ2-3, with 8 bases lining up with TRBD1. J gave up 5 bases and V 8 bases, and 9 bases lay outside the gene matches. The CDR3 has 14 amino acids. The germline V gene has CDR1 MNHEY and CDR2 SVGEGT. The CDR3 nucleotides read TGTGCCAGCTCTACGGACAGGGTTGGAGATACGCAGTATTTT. Protein: CASSTDRVGDTQYF.

V gene TRBV6-5 combines with J gene TRBJ2-5; 9 bases are a match to TRBD1. The CDR3 has 15 residues. CDR1 and CDR2 (germline): MNHEY, SVGAGI. Trimming cost V 0 bases and J 7 bases; bases outside gene matches: 6. For the CDR3, the DNA is TGTGCCAGCAGTTACTCGGCACAGGGGGCATGGACCCAGTACTTC. This translates into CASSYSAQGAWTQYF.

Ten or more counts support this clonotype. As DNA, the CDR3 is TGTGCCACCAGTGATTCGCCGAGACAGGGGTTCACAGATACGCAGTATTTT. As protein: CATSDSPRQGFTDTQYF. V usage is TRBV24-1 and J usage is TRBJ2-3; TRBD1 matches at 8 bases. CDR1 KGHDR and CDR2 SFDVKD come from the germline V gene. V shed 2 bases and J 2 bases; nucleotides not matched to a gene: 8. The CDR3 loop spans 17 amino acids.

Regarding this clonotype: Being one base from a much bigger clone, this may be a read error. The chain couples TRBV7-9 to TRBJ1-5; tentative D call: TRBD1 (5 bases). Germline V CDR1 and CDR2: SEHNR, FQNEAQ (reference sequence). The CDR3 loop spans 14 amino acids. In nucleotides, the CDR3 is TGTGCCGGCAGCAACCAGGGTGCACAACAGCCCCAGCATTTT. This gives the protein CAGSNQGAQQPQHF.

The V call is TRBV7-9, the J call TRBJ2-1; D possibly uses TRBD1 or TRBD2 (6 bases each). Trimming stripped 5 bases from V and 3 bases from J, with 17 bases between. Germline V gives CDR1 SEHNR, CDR2 FQNEAQ (reference sequence). The CDR3 length is 16 residues. In nucleotides, the CDR3 is TGTGCCAGCAGCCTCACACCCCGGGGGCTCTACAATGAGCAGTTCTTC. Translation: CASSLTPRGLYNEQFF.

V usage is TRBV5-1 and J usage is TRBJ1-6; 7 nucleotides match TRBD1. There are 14 residues in the CDR3. The germline gives CDR1 SGHRS, CDR2 YFSETQ. After removal of 3 bases from V and 10 bases from J, the junction contained 7 bases not matched to a gene. Here the CDR3 reads CASSYDREFSPLHF. The CDR3 DNA is TGCGCCAGCAGCTACGACAGGGAATTCTCACCCCTCCACTTT.

V is TRBV12-3 or TRBV12-4 and J is TRBJ2-5; 9 bases are shared with TRBD1. This CDR3 is built from 16 residues. Trimming at V came to 4 bases and at J to 3 bases, leaving 9 bases not matched to a gene. Here the CDR3 reads CASSSIARTGEETQYF. CDR3 nucleotide sequence: TGTGCCAGCAGTTCTATAGCAAGGACAGGGGAAGAGACCCAGTACTTC.

The V gene is TRBV6-6, the J gene TRBJ2-2, with D possibly matching TRBD2 (6 bases). From germline, CDR1 is MNHNY and CDR2 SVGAGI (reference sequence). The V end was cut by 6 bases, the J end by 4 bases, with 6 bases between. This CDR3 has 12 amino acids. This chain's CDR3 is CASRGGTGELFF. The CDR3 DNA sequence: TGTGCCAGCAGGGGAGGCACCGGGGAGCTGTTTTTT.

This clonotype occurred a few times. The chain uses TRBV7-9 and TRBJ1-1; D is undetermined. V was trimmed by 5 bases and J by 10 bases, leaving 20 bases between them. CDR1 SEHNR and CDR2 FQNEAQ come from the germline V gene (reference sequence). The CDR3 has 14 residues. The CDR3 is CASSPTGGPFRAFF. CDR3 DNA: TGTGCCAGCAGCCCTACCGGAGGGCCGTTTCGAGCTTTCTTT.

This clonotype is a singleton in its sample. V gene TRBV10-3 combines with J gene TRBJ2-3; D is undetermined. V was pared by 4 bases and J by 5 bases, with 16 bases between. This CDR3 comprises 15 residues. Germline CDR1 is ENHRY and CDR2 is SYGVKD. CDR3 DNA sequence: TGTGCCATCAGTGTTTGGTCGTCAGGAAGAGATACGCAGTATTTT. This gives the protein CAISVWSSGRDTQYF.

This chain connects TRBV7-8 to TRBJ1-5; unclear D gene. The V gene lost 4 bases and the J gene lost 5 bases, with 24 bases spanning the gap. Germline assignment: CDR1 SGHVS and CDR2 FQNEAQ. The CDR3 runs 18 residues. Written as DNA, the CDR3 is TGTGCCAGCAGCTCCCCGGCCCGGGAGATACTTTCGGATCAGCCCCAGCATTTT. Protein: CASSSPAREILSDQPQHF.

In this sample, this clonotype turned up a few times. The genes are TRBV7-6 and TRBJ2-7; D is perhaps TRBD1 (5 bases). The germline V and J ends were trimmed by 1 base and 3 bases, with 16 bases remaining between them. The CDR3 has 16 residues. Per the germline V gene, CDR1 is SGHVS and CDR2 is FNYEAQ. CDR3 coding DNA: TGTGCCAGCAGCTTAGATCCAGGGCGCTCTTTCTACGAGCAGTACTTC. Its protein product is CASSLDPGRSFYEQYF. Together with reference TRBV7-6 and TRBJ2-7, the CDR3 gives the full variable domain: GAGVSQSPRYKVTKRGQDVALRCDPISGHVSLYWYRQALGQGPEFLTYFNYEAQQDKSGLPNDRFSAERPEGSISTLTIQRTEQRDSAMYRCASSLDPGRSFYEQYFGPGTRLTVT.

A few counts support this clonotype. The chain couples TRBV11-2 to TRBJ2-3; perhaps TRBD2 as D (5 bases). Germline V gene lookup returns CDR1 SGHAT and CDR2 FQNNGV. CDR3 length equals 14 residues. With 0 bases removed from V and 5 bases from J, the gap between germline ends came to 9 bases. The chain's CDR3 is CASSLDLRGDTQYF. The DNA of the CDR3 is TGTGCCAGCAGCTTAGATCTCCGGGGAGATACGCAGTATTTT.

This clonotype was detected only a few times. The gene calls are TRBV12-3 or TRBV12-4 and TRBJ1-2, with 8 bases that match TRBD1. The CDR3 contains 14 residues. Trimming took 6 bases from V and 11 from J; bases not matched to a gene: 14. CDR3 sequence (DNA): TGTGCCAGCAGACCTCTGGGGACAGGAGTCCAATACACCTTC. Translation gives CASRPLGTGVQYTF.

V and J are TRBV15 and TRBJ2-1; 9 nucleotides agree with TRBD2. This CDR3 is 15 amino acids long. Germline V CDR1 and CDR2: LNHNV, YYDKDF (reference sequence). The V and J ends lost 0 bases and 6 bases, in that order; junction bases with no gene match: 3. As DNA, the CDR3 is TGTGCCACCAGCAGAGAACTAGCGGGTTCCAATGAGCAGTTCTTC. Translation: CATSRELAGSNEQFF.

This clonotype was observed at least ten times. In DNA form, the CDR3 reads TGTGCCAGCAGTTTCCAGGGAGGGTCCTACGAGCAGTACTTC. It specifies CASSFQGGSYEQYF. The J gene is TRBJ2-7, the V gene TRBV28, with 7 bases that match TRBD2. The CDR3 has 14 amino acids. From germline, CDR1 is MDHEN and CDR2 SYDVKM. J was trimmed by 1 base and V by 3 bases; bases with no gene match: 3. Based on the CDR3 plus reference TRBV28 and TRBJ2-7, the full variable domain is DVKVTQSSRYLVKRTGEKVFLECVQDMDHENMFWYRQDPGLGLRLIYFSYDVKMKEKGDIPEGYSVSREKKERFSLILESASTNQTSMYLCASSFQGGSYEQYFGPGTRLTVT.

The chain couples TRBV6-5 to TRBJ1-2; TRBD1 matches 9 bases. CDR3 length: 20 residues. From germline, CDR1 is MNHEY and CDR2 SVGAGI. J gave up 5 bases and V 6 bases, and 25 bases lay outside the gene matches. Written as DNA, the CDR3 is TGTGCCAGCAGCCGGAATAGGCCAACAGGGGGCTCCGACCACGGGTATGGCTACACCTTC. Its translation: CASSRNRPTGGSDHGYGYTF.

The chain is built from TRBV20-1 and TRBJ2-3, with 10 bases aligning to TRBD2. Germline lookup yields CDR1 DFQATT and CDR2 SNEGSKA (reference sequence). The CDR3 totals 15 residues. The trim removed 4 bases at V and 1 base at J, leaving 5 bases unmatched. The CDR3 loop reads CSATVGLAGTDTQYF. CDR3 nucleotides: TGCAGTGCTACCGTAGGACTAGCGGGCACAGATACGCAGTATTTT.

The V gene is TRBV29-1, the J gene TRBJ2-5; possible D gene TRBD1, 6 bases. Germline V CDR1 and CDR2: SQVTM, ANQGSEA. V lost 6 bases to trimming and J lost 5 bases, with 10 bases between them. CDR3 length: 11 residues. CDR3 amino acids: CSVGTGETQYF. As DNA, the CDR3 is TGCAGCGTGGGTACAGGGGAGACCCAGTACTTC.

This clonotype was detected a few times. V usage is TRBV11-2 and J usage is TRBJ2-3; D not resolved. The length of the CDR3 is 14 residues. Looked up from germline, CDR1 is SGHAT and CDR2 is FQNNGV. Trimming pared 2 bases from V and 6 bases from J, leaving 12 bases between. The CDR3 DNA reads TGTGCCAGCAGCTTAATGACCACGGCGGATACGCAGTATTTT. Translation gives CASSLMTTADTQYF.

V gene TRBV7-3 combines with J gene TRBJ1-2; D perhaps matches TRBD1 (6 bases). Trimming removed 5 bases at V and 1 base at J, with 14 bases between. CDR1 SGHTA and CDR2 FQGTGA come from the germline V gene. The CDR3 is 15 amino acids. CDR3 region: CASSPSGGLNYGYTF. CDR3 coding DNA: TGTGCCAGCAGCCCAAGCGGGGGGCTTAACTATGGCTACACCTTC.

The J gene is TRBJ2-7, the V gene TRBV12-3 or TRBV12-4; TRBD1 matches at 7 bases. This CDR3 has 14 residues. V trimming: 5 bases; J trimming: 6 bases; junction bases outside the gene matches: 10. CDR3 bases: TGTGCCAGCAGTCCCCAAAGGGGGCTCAGCGAGCAGTACTTC. It encodes CASSPQRGLSEQYF.

The chain is built from TRBV5-1 and TRBJ2-7; TRBD2 aligns across 8 bases. V shed 7 bases and J 5 bases; nucleotides not matched to a gene: 11. The CDR3 has 14 amino acids. CDR1 and CDR2 from the germline V gene are SGHRS and YFSETQ. The CDR3 nucleotides are TGCGCCAGCGCCATCGACGGGAGGGCCCACGAGCAGTACTTC. Residues: CASAIDGRAHEQYF.